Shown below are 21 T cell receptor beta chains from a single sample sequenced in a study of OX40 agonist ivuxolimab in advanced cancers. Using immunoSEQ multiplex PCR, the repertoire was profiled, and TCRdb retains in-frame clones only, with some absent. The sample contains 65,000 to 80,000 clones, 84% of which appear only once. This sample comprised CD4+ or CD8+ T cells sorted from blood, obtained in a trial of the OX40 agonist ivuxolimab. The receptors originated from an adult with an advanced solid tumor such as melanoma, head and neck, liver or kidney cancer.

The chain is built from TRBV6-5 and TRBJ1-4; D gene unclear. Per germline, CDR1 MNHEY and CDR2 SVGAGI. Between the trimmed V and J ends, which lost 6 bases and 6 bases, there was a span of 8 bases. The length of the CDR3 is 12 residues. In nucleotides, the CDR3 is TGTGCCAGCAGCCCGAGGGATGAAAAACTGTTTTTT. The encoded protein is CASSPRDEKLFF.

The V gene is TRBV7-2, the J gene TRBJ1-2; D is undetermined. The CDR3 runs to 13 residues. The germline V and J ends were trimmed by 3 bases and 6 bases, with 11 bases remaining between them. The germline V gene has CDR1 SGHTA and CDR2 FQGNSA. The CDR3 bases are TGTGCCAGCAGCTTTGGACTGATGAATGGCTACACCTTC. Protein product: CASSFGLMNGYTF.

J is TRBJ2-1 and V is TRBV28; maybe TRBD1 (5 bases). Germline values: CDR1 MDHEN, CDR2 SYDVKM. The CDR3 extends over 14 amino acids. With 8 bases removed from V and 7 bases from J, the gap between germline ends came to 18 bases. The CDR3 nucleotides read TGTGCCAGCTATTCCGGTGGGGCCGGGAATGAGCAGTTCTTC. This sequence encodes CASYSGGAGNEQFF.

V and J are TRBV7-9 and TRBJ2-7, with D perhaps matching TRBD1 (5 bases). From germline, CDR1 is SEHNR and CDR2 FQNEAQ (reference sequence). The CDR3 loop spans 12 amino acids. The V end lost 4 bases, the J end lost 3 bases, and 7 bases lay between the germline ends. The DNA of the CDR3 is TGTGCCAGCAGCTCTAGGGGCTACGAGCAGTACTTC. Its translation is CASSSRGYEQYF.

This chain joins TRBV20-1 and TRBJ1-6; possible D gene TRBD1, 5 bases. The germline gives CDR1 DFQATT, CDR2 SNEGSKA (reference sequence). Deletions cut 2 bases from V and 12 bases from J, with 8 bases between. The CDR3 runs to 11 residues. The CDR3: CSARQGVPLHF. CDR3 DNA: TGCAGTGCTAGACAGGGAGTACCCCTCCACTTT.

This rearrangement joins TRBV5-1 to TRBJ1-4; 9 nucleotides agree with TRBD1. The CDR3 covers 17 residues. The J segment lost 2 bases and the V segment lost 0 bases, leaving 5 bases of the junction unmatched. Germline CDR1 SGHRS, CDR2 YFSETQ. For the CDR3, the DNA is TGCGCCAGCAGCTTGGGGCACACAGGGGGCACTAATGAAAAACTGTTTTTT. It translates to CASSLGHTGGTNEKLFF.

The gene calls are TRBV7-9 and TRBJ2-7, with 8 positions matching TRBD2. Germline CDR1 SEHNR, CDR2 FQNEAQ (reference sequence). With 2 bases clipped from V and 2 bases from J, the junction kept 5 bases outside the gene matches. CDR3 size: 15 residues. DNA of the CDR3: TGTGCCAGCAGCTTATCTAGCGGGTCCCCCTACGAGCAGTACTTC. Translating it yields CASSLSSGSPYEQYF.

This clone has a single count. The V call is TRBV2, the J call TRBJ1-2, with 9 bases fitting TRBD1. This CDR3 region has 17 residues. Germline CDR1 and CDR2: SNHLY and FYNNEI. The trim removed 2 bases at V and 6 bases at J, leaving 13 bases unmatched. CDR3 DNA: TGTGCCAGCAGTGAATTCTTACCAGGACAGGGGTACAATGGCTACACCTTC. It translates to CASSEFLPGQGYNGYTF. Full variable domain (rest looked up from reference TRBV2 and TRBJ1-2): EPEVTQTPSHQVTQMGQEVILRCVPISNHLYFYWYRQILGQKVEFLVSFYNNEISEKSEIFDDQFSVERPDGSNFTLKIRSTKLEDSAMYFCASSEFLPGQGYNGYTFGSGTRLTVV.

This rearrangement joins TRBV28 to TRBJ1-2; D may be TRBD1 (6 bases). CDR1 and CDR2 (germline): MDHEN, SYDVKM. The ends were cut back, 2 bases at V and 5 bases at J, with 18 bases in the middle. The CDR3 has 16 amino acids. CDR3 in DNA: TGTGCCAGCAGTTTAAAACAGGGCCTACCCGTTTATGGCTACACCTTC. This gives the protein CASSLKQGLPVYGYTF.

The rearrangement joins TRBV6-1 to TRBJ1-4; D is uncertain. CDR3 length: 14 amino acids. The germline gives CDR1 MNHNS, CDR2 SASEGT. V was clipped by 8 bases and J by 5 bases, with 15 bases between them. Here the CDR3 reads CASVRHGPNEKLFF. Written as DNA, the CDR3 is TGTGCCAGCGTACGTCACGGGCCGAATGAAAAACTGTTTTTT.

The CDR3 DNA sequence: TGCGCCAGCAGCTTAGAACGGAACACCGGGGAGCTGTTTTTT. Its translation: CASSLERNTGELFF. The chain carries TRBV5-1 and TRBJ2-2; D call uncertain. V lost 2 bases and J lost 1, with 6 bases in between. Germline V lookup: CDR1 SGHRS, CDR2 YFSETQ. This CDR3 has 14 residues.

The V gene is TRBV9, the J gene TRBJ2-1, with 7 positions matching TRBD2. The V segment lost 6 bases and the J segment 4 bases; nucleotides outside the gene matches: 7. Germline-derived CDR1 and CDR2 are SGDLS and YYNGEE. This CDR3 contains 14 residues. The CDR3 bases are TGTGCCAGCACCCCCGGGACTAAGTACAATGAGCAGTTCTTC. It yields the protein CASTPGTKYNEQFF.

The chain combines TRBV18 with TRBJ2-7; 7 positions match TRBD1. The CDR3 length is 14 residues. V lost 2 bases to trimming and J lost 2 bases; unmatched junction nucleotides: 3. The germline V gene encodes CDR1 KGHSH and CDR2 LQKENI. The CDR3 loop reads CASSPSGGTYEQYF. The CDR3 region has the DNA TGTGCCAGCTCACCATCAGGGGGAACCTACGAGCAGTACTTC.

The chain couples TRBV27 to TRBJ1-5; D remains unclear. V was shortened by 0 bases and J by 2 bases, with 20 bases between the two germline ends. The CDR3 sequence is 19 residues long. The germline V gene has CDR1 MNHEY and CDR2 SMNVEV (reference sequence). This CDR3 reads CASSLSARSGHGGNQPQHF. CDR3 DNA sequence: TGTGCCAGCAGTTTATCGGCCCGCTCGGGCCACGGGGGCAATCAGCCCCAGCATTTT.

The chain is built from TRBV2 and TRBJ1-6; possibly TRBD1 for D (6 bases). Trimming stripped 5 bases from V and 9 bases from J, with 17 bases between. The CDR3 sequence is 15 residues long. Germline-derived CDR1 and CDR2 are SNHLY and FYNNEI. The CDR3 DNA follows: TGTGCCAGCAGTCCGGAACAGGGAAGGGGTTCACCCCTCCACTTT. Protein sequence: CASSPEQGRGSPLHF.

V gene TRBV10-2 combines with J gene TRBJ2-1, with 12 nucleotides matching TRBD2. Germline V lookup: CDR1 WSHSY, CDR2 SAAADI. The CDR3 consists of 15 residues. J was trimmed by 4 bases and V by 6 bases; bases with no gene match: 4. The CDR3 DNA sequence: TGCGCCAGCAGCCTAGCGGGAGGGCCTTACAATGAGCAGTTCTTC. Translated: CASSLAGGPYNEQFF.

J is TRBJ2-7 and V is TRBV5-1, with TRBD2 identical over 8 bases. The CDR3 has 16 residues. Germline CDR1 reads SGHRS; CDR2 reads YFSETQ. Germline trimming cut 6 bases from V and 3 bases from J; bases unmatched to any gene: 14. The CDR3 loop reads CASTLGGVAGNYEQYF. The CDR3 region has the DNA TGCGCCAGCACCCTAGGGGGAGTAGCGGGAAACTACGAGCAGTACTTC.

The CDR3 loop is CASSLTLGPYEQYF. CDR3 bases: TGTGCCAGCAGCTTAACGCTGGGGCCCTACGAGCAGTACTTC. The rearrangement uses TRBV7-9 and TRBJ2-7, with a tentative D call TRBD1 (5 bases). The CDR3 length is 14 residues. Trimming stripped 2 bases from V and 2 bases from J, with 10 bases between. Germline assignment: CDR1 SEHNR and CDR2 FQNEAQ (reference sequence).

The CDR3 region is CASSYGTGSYNEQFF. The CDR3 nucleotides are TGTGCCTCCAGTTATGGGACAGGGTCTTACAATGAGCAGTTCTTC. The genes are TRBV6-6 and TRBJ2-1, with 9 nucleotides matching TRBD1. The CDR3 length is 15 residues. With V trimmed by 11 bases and J by 4 bases, 12 bases remained unmatched. The germline V gene has CDR1 MNHNY and CDR2 SVGAGI (reference sequence).

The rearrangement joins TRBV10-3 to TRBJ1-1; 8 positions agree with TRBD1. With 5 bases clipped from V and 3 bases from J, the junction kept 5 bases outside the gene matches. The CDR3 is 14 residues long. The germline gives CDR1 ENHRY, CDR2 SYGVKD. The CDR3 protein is CAISPQQGDTEAFF. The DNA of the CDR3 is TGTGCCATCAGTCCACAACAGGGGGACACTGAAGCTTTCTTT.

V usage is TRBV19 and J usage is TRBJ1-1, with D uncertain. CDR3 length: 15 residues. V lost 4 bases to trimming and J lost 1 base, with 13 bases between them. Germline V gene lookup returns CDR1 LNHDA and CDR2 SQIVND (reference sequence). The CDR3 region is CASSRGSTGNTEAFF. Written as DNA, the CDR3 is TGTGCCAGTAGTAGGGGTTCGACGGGGAACACTGAAGCTTTCTTT.